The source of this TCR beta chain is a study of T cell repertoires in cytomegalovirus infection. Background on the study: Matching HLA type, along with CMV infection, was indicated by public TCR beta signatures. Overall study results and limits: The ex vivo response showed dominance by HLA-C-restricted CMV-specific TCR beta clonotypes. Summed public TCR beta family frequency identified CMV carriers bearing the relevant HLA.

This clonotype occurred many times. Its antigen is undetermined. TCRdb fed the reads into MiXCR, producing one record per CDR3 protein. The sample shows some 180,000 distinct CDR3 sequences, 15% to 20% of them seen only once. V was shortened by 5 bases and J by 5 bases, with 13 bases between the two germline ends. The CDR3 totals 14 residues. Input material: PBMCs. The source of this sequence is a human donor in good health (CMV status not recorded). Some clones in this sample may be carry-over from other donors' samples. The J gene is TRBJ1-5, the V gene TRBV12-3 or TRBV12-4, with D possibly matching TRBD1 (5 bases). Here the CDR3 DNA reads TGTGCCAGCAGTCTGGGACGGAGAGATCAGCCCCAGCATTTT. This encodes CASSLGRRDQPQHF.